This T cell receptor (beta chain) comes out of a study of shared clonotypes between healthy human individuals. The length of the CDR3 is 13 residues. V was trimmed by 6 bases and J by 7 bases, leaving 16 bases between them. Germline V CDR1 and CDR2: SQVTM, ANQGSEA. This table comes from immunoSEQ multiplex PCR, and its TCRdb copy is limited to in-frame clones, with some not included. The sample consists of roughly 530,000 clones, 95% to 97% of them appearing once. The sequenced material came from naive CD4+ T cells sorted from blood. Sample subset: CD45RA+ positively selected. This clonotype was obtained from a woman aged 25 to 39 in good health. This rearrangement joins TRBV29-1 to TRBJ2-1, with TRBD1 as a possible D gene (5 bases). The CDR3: CSVVSTARNEQFF. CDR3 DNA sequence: TGCAGCGTAGTTTCGACAGCACGGAATGAGCAGTTCTTC.